The following is a T cell receptor (beta chain) sequence with its context. The data derive from a study of T cell changes during pregnancy in multiple sclerosis. Germline assignment: CDR1 MNHEY and CDR2 SMNVEV (reference sequence). CDR3 length: 15 residues. Trimming took 5 bases from V and 6 from J; bases not matched to a gene: 9. Produced via immunoSEQ multiplex PCR; TCRdb's table is partial and in-frame only. The sample contains 70,000 to 75,000 clones, approximately 90% of which appear only once. This sequence originates from a female donor with multiple sclerosis, enrolled in a pregnancy study. This sample comprised peripheral blood, obtained before pregnancy. The V gene is TRBV27, the J gene TRBJ1-4; the match to TRBD1 covers 7 bases. The CDR3 DNA sequence: TGTGCCAGCAGTGACGGGGACAGCCTCGATGAAAAACTGTTTTTT. It encodes CASSDGDSLDEKLFF.